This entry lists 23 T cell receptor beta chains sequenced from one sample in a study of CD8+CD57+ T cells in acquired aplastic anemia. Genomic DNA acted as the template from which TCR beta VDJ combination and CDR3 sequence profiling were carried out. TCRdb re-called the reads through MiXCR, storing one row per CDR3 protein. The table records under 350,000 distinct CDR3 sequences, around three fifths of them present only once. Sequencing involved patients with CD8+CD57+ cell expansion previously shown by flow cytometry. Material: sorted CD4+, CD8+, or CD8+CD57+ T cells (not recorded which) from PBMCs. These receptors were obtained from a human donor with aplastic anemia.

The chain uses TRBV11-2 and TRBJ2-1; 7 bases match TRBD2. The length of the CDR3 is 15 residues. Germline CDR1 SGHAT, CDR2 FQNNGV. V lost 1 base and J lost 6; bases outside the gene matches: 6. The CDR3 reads CASSLAGGSGNEQFF. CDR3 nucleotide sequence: TGTGCCAGCAGCTTAGCCGGGGGGTCTGGCAATGAGCAGTTCTTC.

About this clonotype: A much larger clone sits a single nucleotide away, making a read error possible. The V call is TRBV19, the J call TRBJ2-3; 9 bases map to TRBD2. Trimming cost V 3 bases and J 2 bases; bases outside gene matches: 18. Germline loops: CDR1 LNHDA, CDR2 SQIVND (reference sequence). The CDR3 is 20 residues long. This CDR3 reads CASSISGSRREGAFTDTQYF. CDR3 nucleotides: TGTGCCAGTAGTATTAGCGGGAGCCGTAGGGAGGGGGCTTTCACAGATACGCAGTATTTT.

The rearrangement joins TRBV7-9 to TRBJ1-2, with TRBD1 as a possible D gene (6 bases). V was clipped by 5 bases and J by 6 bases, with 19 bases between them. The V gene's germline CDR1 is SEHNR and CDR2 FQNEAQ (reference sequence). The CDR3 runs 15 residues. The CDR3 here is CASSNVAGGRDGYTF. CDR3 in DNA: TGTGCCAGCAGCAATGTAGCGGGGGGCCGGGATGGCTACACCTTC.

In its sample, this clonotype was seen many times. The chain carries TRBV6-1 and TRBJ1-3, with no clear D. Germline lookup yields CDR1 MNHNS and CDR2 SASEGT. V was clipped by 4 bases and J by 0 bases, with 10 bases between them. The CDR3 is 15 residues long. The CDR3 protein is CASSGDGSSGNTIYF. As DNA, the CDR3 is TGTGCCAGCAGTGGCGACGGCAGCTCTGGAAACACCATATATTTT.

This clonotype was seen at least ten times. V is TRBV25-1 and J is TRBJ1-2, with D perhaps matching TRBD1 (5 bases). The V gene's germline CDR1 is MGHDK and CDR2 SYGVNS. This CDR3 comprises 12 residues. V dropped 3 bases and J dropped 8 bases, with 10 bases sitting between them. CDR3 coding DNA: TGTGCCAGCAGTGACCCAGGGAGGGGCTACACCTTC. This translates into CASSDPGRGYTF.

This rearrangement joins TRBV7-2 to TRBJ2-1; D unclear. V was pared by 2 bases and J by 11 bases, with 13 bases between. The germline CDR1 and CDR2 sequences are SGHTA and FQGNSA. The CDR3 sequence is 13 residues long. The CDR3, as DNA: TGTGCCAGCAGCTTAATGAGCCAGCCTCAGCAGTTCTTC. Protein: CASSLMSQPQQFF.

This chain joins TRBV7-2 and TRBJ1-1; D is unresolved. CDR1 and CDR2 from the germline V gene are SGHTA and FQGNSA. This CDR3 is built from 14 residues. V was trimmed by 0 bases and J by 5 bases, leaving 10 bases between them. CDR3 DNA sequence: TGTGCCAGCAGCTTAGCTGGCCAACGGACTGAAGCTTTCTTT. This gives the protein CASSLAGQRTEAFF.

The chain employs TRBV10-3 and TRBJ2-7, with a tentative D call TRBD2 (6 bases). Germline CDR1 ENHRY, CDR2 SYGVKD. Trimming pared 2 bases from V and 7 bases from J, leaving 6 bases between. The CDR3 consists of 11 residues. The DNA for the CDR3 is TGTGCCATCAGTGAGCGGGGGGAGCAGTACTTC. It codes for CAISERGEQYF.

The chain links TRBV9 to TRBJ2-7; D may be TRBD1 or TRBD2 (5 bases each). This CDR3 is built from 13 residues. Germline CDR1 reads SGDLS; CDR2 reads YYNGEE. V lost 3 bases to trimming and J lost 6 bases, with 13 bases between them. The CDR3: CASSGGTPSEQYF. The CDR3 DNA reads TGTGCCAGCAGCGGGGGGACGCCTAGCGAGCAGTACTTC.

The CDR3 region is CASSVSGTTDTQYF. In DNA, the CDR3 is TGTGCCAGTAGTGTTAGCGGAACCACAGATACGCAGTATTTT. The chain is built from TRBV19 and TRBJ2-3, with D maybe TRBD2 (6 bases). V lost 5 bases, J lost 2 bases, and 11 bases lay in between. Germline CDR1 reads LNHDA; CDR2 reads SQIVND (reference sequence). The CDR3 runs to 14 residues.

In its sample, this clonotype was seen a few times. CDR3 sequence: CASSHGTGNTEAFF. CDR3 sequence (DNA): TGTGCCAGTAGCCACGGGACGGGGAACACTGAAGCTTTCTTT. This chain links TRBV19 with TRBJ1-1, with D maybe TRBD1 (5 bases). The CDR3 is made up of 14 amino acids. The germline V gene has CDR1 LNHDA and CDR2 SQIVND (reference sequence). Trimming left V 6 bases short and J 1 base short, with 12 bases between.

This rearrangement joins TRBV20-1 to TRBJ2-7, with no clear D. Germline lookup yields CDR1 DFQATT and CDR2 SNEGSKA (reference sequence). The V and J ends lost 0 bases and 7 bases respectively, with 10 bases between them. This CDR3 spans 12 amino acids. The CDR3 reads CSARDTAAEQYF. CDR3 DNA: TGCAGTGCTAGAGATACAGCTGCAGAGCAGTACTTC.

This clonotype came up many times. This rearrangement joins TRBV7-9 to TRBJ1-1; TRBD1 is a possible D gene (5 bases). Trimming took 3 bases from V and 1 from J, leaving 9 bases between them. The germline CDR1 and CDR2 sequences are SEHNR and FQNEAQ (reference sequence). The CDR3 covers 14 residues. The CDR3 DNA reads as TGTGCCAGCAGCTTTGACAGCTCGAACACTGAAGCTTTCTTT. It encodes CASSFDSSNTEAFF.

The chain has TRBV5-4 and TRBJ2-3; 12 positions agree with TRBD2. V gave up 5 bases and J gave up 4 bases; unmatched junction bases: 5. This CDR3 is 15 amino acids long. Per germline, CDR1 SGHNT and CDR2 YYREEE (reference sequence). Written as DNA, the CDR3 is TGTGCCAGCAGTTCGACTAGCGGGAGCCCAGATACGCAGTATTTT. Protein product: CASSSTSGSPDTQYF.

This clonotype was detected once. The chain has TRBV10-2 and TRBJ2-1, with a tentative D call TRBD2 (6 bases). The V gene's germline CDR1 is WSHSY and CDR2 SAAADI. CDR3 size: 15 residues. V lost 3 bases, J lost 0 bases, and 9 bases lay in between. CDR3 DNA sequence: TGCGCCAGCAGTGATCGGGAGAGCTCCTACAATGAGCAGTTCTTC. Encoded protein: CASSDRESSYNEQFF.

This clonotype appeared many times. DNA of the CDR3: TGTGCCAGCAGTCAACAGGGGAGAAGTGGCTACACCTTC. Amino acid sequence: CASSQQGRSGYTF. The chain uses TRBV27 and TRBJ1-2; 7 bases are a match to TRBD1. From germline, CDR1 is MNHEY and CDR2 SMNVEV (reference sequence). The CDR3 loop spans 13 amino acids. Trimming removed 5 bases from V and 7 bases from J; junction bases left unmatched: 7.

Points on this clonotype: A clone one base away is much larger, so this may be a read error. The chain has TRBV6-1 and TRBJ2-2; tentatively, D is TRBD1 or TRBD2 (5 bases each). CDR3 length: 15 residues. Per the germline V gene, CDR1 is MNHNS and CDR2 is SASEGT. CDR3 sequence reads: CASGTAYRITGELVF. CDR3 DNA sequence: TGTGCCAGCGGTACGGCATACAGGATCACCGGGGAGCTGGTTTTT.

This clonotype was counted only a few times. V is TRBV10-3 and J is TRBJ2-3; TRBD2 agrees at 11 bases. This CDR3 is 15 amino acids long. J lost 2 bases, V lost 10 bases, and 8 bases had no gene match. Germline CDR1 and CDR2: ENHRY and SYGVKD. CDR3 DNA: TGTGCCACGGTTGTTAGCGGGGGGGCCACAGATACGCAGTATTTT. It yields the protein CATVVSGGATDTQYF.

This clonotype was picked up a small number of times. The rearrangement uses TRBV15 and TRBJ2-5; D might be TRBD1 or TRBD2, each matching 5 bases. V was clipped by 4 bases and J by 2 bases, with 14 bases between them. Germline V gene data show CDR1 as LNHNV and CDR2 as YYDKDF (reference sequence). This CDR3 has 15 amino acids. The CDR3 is CATSNLRDGQETQYF. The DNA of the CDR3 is TGTGCCACCAGCAACCTCCGGGACGGACAAGAGACCCAGTACTTC. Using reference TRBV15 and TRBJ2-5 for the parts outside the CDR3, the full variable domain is DAMVIQNPRYQVTQFGKPVTLSCSQTLNHNVMYWYQQKSSQAPKLLFHYYDKDFNNEADTPDNFQSRRPNTSFCFLDIRSPGLGDTAMYLCATSNLRDGQETQYFGPGTRLLVL.

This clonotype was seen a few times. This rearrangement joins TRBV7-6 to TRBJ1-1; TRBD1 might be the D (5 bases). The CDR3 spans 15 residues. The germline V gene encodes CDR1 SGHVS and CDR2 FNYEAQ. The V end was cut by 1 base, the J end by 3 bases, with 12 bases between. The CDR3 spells CASSLGRRGYTEAFF. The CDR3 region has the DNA TGTGCCAGCAGCTTAGGTCGGAGGGGTTACACTGAAGCTTTCTTT.

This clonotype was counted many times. CDR3 DNA sequence: TGTGCCAGCAGTTTGAGCGCATCTGGAAACACCATATATTTT. Protein sequence: CASSLSASGNTIYF. The V call is TRBV12-3 or TRBV12-4, the J call TRBJ1-3; no clear D gene. This CDR3 has 14 amino acids. The V end lost 3 bases, the J end lost 1 base, and 7 bases lay between the germline ends.

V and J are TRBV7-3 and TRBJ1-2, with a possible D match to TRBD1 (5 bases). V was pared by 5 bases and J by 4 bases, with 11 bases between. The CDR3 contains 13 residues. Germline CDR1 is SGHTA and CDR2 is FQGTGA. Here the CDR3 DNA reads TGTGCCAGCAGCCCAGGGTACGGCTATGGCTACACCTTC. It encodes CASSPGYGYGYTF.

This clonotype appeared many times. Here the CDR3 DNA reads TGTGCCAGCAGCCACGGGATCAGCGTGCACGAGCAGTACTTC. Translated, it gives CASSHGISVHEQYF. The V and J genes are TRBV7-8 and TRBJ2-7; tentatively, D is TRBD2 (5 bases). Germline V gene lookup returns CDR1 SGHVS and CDR2 FQNEAQ. The CDR3 covers 14 residues. V shed 5 bases and J shed 5 bases, with 16 bases lying between them.